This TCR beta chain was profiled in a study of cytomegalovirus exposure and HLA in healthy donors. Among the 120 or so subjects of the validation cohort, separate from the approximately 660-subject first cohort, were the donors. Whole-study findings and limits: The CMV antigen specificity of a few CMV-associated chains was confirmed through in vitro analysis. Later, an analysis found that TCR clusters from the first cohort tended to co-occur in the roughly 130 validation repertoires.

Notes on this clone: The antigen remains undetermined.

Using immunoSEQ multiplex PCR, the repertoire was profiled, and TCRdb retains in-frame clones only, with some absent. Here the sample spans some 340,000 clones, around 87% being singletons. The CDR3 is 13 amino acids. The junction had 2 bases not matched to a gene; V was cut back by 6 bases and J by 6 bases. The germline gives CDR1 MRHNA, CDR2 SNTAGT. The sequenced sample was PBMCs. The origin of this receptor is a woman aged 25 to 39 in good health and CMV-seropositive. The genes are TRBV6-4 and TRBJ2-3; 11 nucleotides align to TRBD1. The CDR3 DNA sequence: TGTGCCAGCAGGAGGGACAGGGGGGATACGCAGTATTTT. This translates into CASRRDRGDTQYF.